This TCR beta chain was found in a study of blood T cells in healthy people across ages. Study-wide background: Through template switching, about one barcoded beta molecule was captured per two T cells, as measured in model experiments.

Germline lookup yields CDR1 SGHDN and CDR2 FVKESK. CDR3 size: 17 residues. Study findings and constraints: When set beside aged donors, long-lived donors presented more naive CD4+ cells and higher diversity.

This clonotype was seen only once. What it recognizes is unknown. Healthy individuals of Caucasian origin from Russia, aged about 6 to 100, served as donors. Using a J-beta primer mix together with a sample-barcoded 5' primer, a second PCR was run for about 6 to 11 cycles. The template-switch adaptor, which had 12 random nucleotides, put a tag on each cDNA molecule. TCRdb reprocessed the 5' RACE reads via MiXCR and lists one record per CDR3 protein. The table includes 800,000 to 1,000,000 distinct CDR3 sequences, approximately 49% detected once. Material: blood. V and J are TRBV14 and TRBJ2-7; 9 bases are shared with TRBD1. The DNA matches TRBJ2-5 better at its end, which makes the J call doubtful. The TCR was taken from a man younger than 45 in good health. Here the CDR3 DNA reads TGTGCCAGCAGCCCCTTCGGGACAGGGAATTTGAGGAAGACCCAGTACTTC. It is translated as CASSPFGTGNLRKTQYF.